The present entry profiles one T cell receptor beta chain with its context. This record comes from a study of T cell responses to AZD1222 COVID-19 vaccine. Using immunoSEQ multiplex PCR, the repertoire was profiled, and TCRdb retains in-frame clones only, with some absent. The sample includes about 140,000 clones, 75% to 95% of them seen just once. The V segment lost 1 base and the J segment 0 bases; nucleotides outside the gene matches: 5. The germline V gene encodes CDR1 MGHRA and CDR2 YSYEKL. The CDR3 is 16 amino acids. Specimen: peripheral blood, collected on day 0 of AZD1222 vaccination. The sequence was collected from an adult in good health. The genes are TRBV4-1 and TRBJ1-1; TRBD1 matches 7 bases. The CDR3 region has the DNA TGCGCCAGCAGCCAAGGACCAGGACAGGTGAACACTGAAGCTTTCTTT. It is translated as CASSQGPGQVNTEAFF.